A single sample gave rise to the 19 T cell receptor beta chains below, sequenced in a study of human T cells and chemical hapten exposure. MiXCR, run by TCRdb on the RACE reads, gives a single entry per CDR3 protein. The repertoire holds 85,000 to 120,000 distinct CDR3 sequences, around 12% seen once, with about 1.6% in the top ten. Time point denoted: pre-sensitization, week 0. Treatment: therapeutic diphenylcyclopropenone sensitization with weekly scalp DPC. Sequenced material: whole blood, taken in connection with sensitization to the hapten diphenylcyclopropenone (DPC). These receptors came from a woman between 50 and 59 years old with alopecia areata. Some clones in this sample may be carry-over from other donors' samples.

The chain uses TRBV25-1 and TRBJ1-1, with no clear D. The V gene lost 5 bases and the J gene lost 1 base, with 17 bases spanning the gap. The CDR3 consists of 16 residues. Per the germline V gene, CDR1 is MGHDK and CDR2 is SYGVNS. The CDR3 region has the DNA TGTGCCAGCAGTCCCCACGGGAGGGTCCGGAACACTGAAGCTTTCTTT. It yields the protein CASSPHGRVRNTEAFF.

This clonotype was detected only a few times. The chain carries TRBV12-3 or TRBV12-4 and TRBJ1-3, with TRBD1 as a possible D gene (6 bases). There are 13 residues in the CDR3. The V end lost 9 bases, the J end lost 0 bases, and 9 bases lay between the germline ends. As DNA, the CDR3 is TGTGCCAGTAAGGACAGCTCTGGAAACACCATATATTTT. It specifies CASKDSSGNTIYF.

V is TRBV7-2 and J is TRBJ1-5, with D tentatively TRBD1 (6 bases). V lost 4 bases and J 10 bases, leaving 20 bases between the germline ends. The CDR3 sequence is 15 residues long. Germline CDR1 reads SGHTA; CDR2 reads FQGNSA. The CDR3: CASSSSGQQGLPQHF. DNA of the CDR3: TGTGCCAGCAGCTCAAGTGGACAGCAAGGTCTCCCCCAGCATTTT.

This chain uses TRBV2 with TRBJ1-1; unclear D gene. The CDR3 length is 13 residues. Between the trimmed V and J ends, which lost 8 bases and 4 bases, there was a span of 14 bases. The germline V gene encodes CDR1 SNHLY and CDR2 FYNNEI. The CDR3 DNA sequence: TGTGCCAGCCCCGTTCGGGAAAGCACTGAAGCTTTCTTT. Amino acids: CASPVRESTEAFF.

The V call is TRBV3-1, the J call TRBJ2-2; D ambiguous. Germline-derived CDR1 and CDR2 are LGHDT and YNNKEL (reference sequence). V was trimmed by 0 bases and J by 6 bases, leaving 11 bases between them. The CDR3 length is 15 residues. The CDR3 coding sequence is TGTGCCAGCAGCCAAGAGGATCGATTCGCCGGGGAGCTGTTTTTT. Its translation: CASSQEDRFAGELFF.

The rearrangement links TRBV5-4 to TRBJ2-1; no clear D gene. Trimming removed 4 bases at V and 5 bases at J, with 10 bases between. The V gene's germline CDR1 is SGHNT and CDR2 YYREEE (reference sequence). The CDR3 runs to 13 residues. The CDR3 coding sequence is TGTGCCAGCAGCCCCTGGGCCAACAATGAGCAGTTCTTC. Translation gives CASSPWANNEQFF.

This clonotype was observed a single time. The chain combines TRBV20-1 with TRBJ1-6; 7 positions agree with TRBD1. J gave up 15 bases and V 6 bases, and 14 bases lay outside the gene matches. The CDR3 consists of 13 residues. Germline V lookup: CDR1 DFQATT, CDR2 SNEGSKA (reference sequence). The CDR3 sequence: CSAGQGGRLVLHF. CDR3 nucleotides: TGCAGTGCCGGGCAGGGGGGGCGATTGGTCCTCCACTTT.

This clonotype was picked up many times. The genes are TRBV3-1 and TRBJ1-1; unclear D gene. The germline V gene has CDR1 LGHDT and CDR2 YNNKEL (reference sequence). V lost 8 bases, J lost 4 bases, and 14 bases lay in between. The CDR3 is made up of 13 amino acids. CDR3 in amino acids: CASGLGPSTEAFF. The DNA for the CDR3 is TGTGCCAGCGGACTAGGGCCGAGCACTGAAGCTTTCTTT.

This clonotype turned up a few times. CDR3 sequence reads: CASSAYRAELPYNEQFF. DNA of the CDR3: TGTGCCAGCAGTGCCTACAGGGCCGAACTCCCTTACAATGAGCAGTTCTTC. The chain employs TRBV27 and TRBJ2-1; D perhaps matches TRBD1 (6 bases). The CDR3 totals 17 residues. Trimming took 5 bases from V and 4 from J, leaving 21 bases between them. From germline, CDR1 is MNHEY and CDR2 SMNVEV (reference sequence).

This clonotype has a count of ten or more. V usage is TRBV7-2 and J usage is TRBJ1-1; D might be TRBD1 (6 bases). There are 14 residues in the CDR3. V shed 5 bases and J shed 3 bases, with 13 bases lying between them. Germline CDR1 and CDR2: SGHTA and FQGNSA. The CDR3 loop reads CASSTRRGDTEAFF. CDR3 sequence (DNA): TGTGCCAGCAGCACCCGCAGGGGCGACACTGAAGCTTTCTTT.

This clonotype was counted between two and nine times. The chain has TRBV10-3 and TRBJ2-4; D not resolved. Germline V CDR1 and CDR2: ENHRY, SYGVKD. CDR3 size: 14 residues. V lost 2 bases, J lost 8 bases, and 13 bases lay in between. In DNA form, the CDR3 reads TGTGCCATCAGTGAGGACACATTGAGCGACATTCAGTACTTC. Translation: CAISEDTLSDIQYF.

This chain links TRBV12-3 or TRBV12-4 with TRBJ2-1; tentatively, D is TRBD1 (6 bases). Trimming took 5 bases from V and 8 from J, leaving 16 bases between them. The CDR3 has 14 amino acids. The CDR3 region is CASSPGHTTYEQFF. The CDR3 DNA follows: TGTGCCAGCAGTCCGGGACATACTACATATGAGCAGTTCTTC.

This clonotype was counted ten times or more. The chain has TRBV24-1 and TRBJ1-5, with a weak D call TRBD1 (5 bases). The CDR3 has 15 amino acids. The germline CDR1 and CDR2 sequences are KGHDR and SFDVKD. V was clipped by 5 bases and J by 6 bases, with 16 bases between them. Here the CDR3 DNA reads TGTGCCACCAGTGCAGGGACCGGAGATTCTCAGCCCCAGCATTTT. The encoded protein is CATSAGTGDSQPQHF.

The table lists this clonotype with a few counts. The gene calls are TRBV24-1 and TRBJ2-2; 7 bases map to TRBD1. The germline V gene has CDR1 KGHDR and CDR2 SFDVKD. V gave up 6 bases and J gave up 4 bases; unmatched junction bases: 13. This CDR3 spans 17 amino acids. Here the CDR3 reads CATSQNQGVGSTGELFF. CDR3 nucleotides: TGTGCCACCAGTCAAAATCAGGGGGTAGGGTCCACCGGGGAGCTGTTTTTT.

Only a few counts were recorded for this clonotype. The chain joins TRBV11-2 to TRBJ1-1; D is ambiguous. The CDR3 totals 14 residues. V was clipped by 1 base and J by 7 bases, with 13 bases between them. Germline lookup yields CDR1 SGHAT and CDR2 FQNNGV. CDR3 sequence: CASSLVGKGNEAFF. CDR3 sequence (DNA): TGTGCCAGCAGCTTAGTCGGTAAGGGTAATGAAGCTTTCTTT.

This clonotype was counted ten times or more. V is TRBV20-1 and J is TRBJ2-1; D not certain. Trimming pared 5 bases from V and 10 bases from J, leaving 15 bases between. The CDR3 length is 12 residues. Germline-derived CDR1 and CDR2 are DFQATT and SNEGSKA (reference sequence). CDR3 protein: CSAPLTPREQFF. The CDR3 DNA is TGCAGTGCTCCTTTGACACCAAGGGAGCAGTTCTTC.

This clonotype was recorded once. The CDR3 end shows no conserved phenylalanine or tryptophan, and so a read error is likely. This sequence joins TRBV11-2 and TRBJ2-5, with unresolved D. Deletions cut 5 bases from V and 2 bases from J, with 15 bases between. The CDR3 is 15 residues long. Germline CDR1 and CDR2: SGHAT and FQNNGV. The CDR3 bases are TGTGCCAGCAGCCTTAGAAACAGACAACAAGAGACCCAGTACTAC. This encodes CASSLRNRQQETQYY.

The chain combines TRBV3-1 with TRBJ1-1; TRBD1 agrees at 9 bases. The CDR3 has 14 amino acids. V was pared by 5 bases and J by 10 bases, with 11 bases of the junction left unmatched. In germline, CDR1 is LGHDT, CDR2 YNNKEL (reference sequence). The CDR3 protein is CASSFRDRASGAFF. The CDR3 coding sequence is TGTGCCAGCAGCTTCCGGGACAGGGCCAGTGGAGCTTTCTTT.

This clonotype was counted a few times. The chain recombines TRBV5-1 with TRBJ2-2, with 8 bases fitting TRBD1. This CDR3 has 17 residues. J gave up 1 base and V 3 bases, and 8 bases lay outside the gene matches. Germline CDR1 is SGHRS and CDR2 is YFSETQ. CDR3 bases: TGCGCCAGCAGCTCGGATTCCGACAGGGGGAACACCGGGGAGCTGTTTTTT. Translating gives CASSSDSDRGNTGELFF. Full variable domain (remainder filled in from reference TRBV5-1 and TRBJ2-2): KAGVTQTPRYLIKTRGQQVTLSCSPISGHRSVSWYQQTPGQGLQFLFEYFSETQRNKGNFPGRFSGRQFSNSRSEMNVSTLELGDSALYLCASSSDSDRGNTGELFFGEGSRLTVL.